This is a list of T cell receptor beta chains from one sample in a study of T cells after yellow fever vaccination. TCRdb re-analysed the 5' RACE reads in MiXCR, keeping a single row per CDR3 protein. Counted here are 160,000 or so distinct CDR3 sequences, approximately 6.7% occurring once; the ten biggest clones make up approximately 2.5%. The sample was CD4+ T cells sorted from PBMCs, taken around 5 days after the first yellow fever vaccination. The receptors stem from a man younger than 30 who received the YFV17D yellow fever vaccine. CDR3s include the opening cysteine and the closing phenylalanine or tryptophan. D genes are given only for firm matches. Not all rows give a size; the values are once, few, many and, for expanded clones, a class.

clone size: many
J gene: TRBJ2-3
CDR3 length: 13
D gene: .
V gene: TRBV9
CDR3 DNA: TGTGCCAGCTCGCTAGCGACCAAAGATACGCAGTATTTT
CDR3 protein: CASSLATKDTQYF

clone size: many
J gene: TRBJ1-1
CDR3 length: 14
D gene: .
V gene: TRBV6-5
CDR3 DNA: TGTGCCAGCAGTTATCAGAACATGAACACTGAAGCTTTCTTT
CDR3 protein: CASSYQNMNTEAFF

clone size: many
J gene: TRBJ1-4
CDR3 length: 15
D gene: .
V gene: TRBV20-1
CDR3 DNA: TGCAGTGCTAGTGCAAGATTTAGCATTAATGAAAAACTGTTTTTT
CDR3 protein: CSASARFSINEKLFF

clone size: many
J gene: TRBJ2-3
CDR3 length: 13
D gene: .
V gene: TRBV6-1
CDR3 DNA: TGTGCCACCTGGGGGCCAGGGACAGATACGCAGTATTTT
CDR3 protein: CATWGPGTDTQYF

clone size: many
J gene: TRBJ2-5
CDR3 length: 14
D gene: .
V gene: TRBV7-7
CDR3 DNA: TGTGCTAGCAGCGCAGTCAGGGTCGGGGAGACCCAGTACTTC
CDR3 protein: CASSAVRVGETQYF

clone size: .
J gene: TRBJ1-6
CDR3 length: 15
D gene: TRBD1
V gene: TRBV9
CDR3 DNA: TGTGCCAGCAGCGTAGAACAGGGGGGAGAGTCACCCCTCCACTTT
CDR3 protein: CASSVEQGGESPLHF

clone size: .
J gene: TRBJ2-3
CDR3 length: 14
D gene: .
V gene: TRBV20-1
CDR3 DNA: TGCAGTGCCCGAAACTACGACCTCACAGATACGCAGTATTTT
CDR3 protein: CSARNYDLTDTQYF

clone size: many
J gene: TRBJ2-5
CDR3 length: 13
D gene: TRBD1
V gene: TRBV24-1
CDR3 DNA: TGTGCCACGGGGGACAGGGTACAAGAGACCCAGTACTTC
CDR3 protein: CATGDRVQETQYF

clone size: many
J gene: TRBJ1-2
CDR3 length: 12
D gene: .
V gene: TRBV2
CDR3 DNA: TGTGCCAGCAGTTCCGGGGCTAGGGGCTACACCTTC
CDR3 protein: CASSSGARGYTF

clone size: many
J gene: TRBJ1-1
CDR3 length: 20
D gene: TRBD1
V gene: TRBV12-5
CDR3 DNA: TGTGCTAGTGGTTTTAAAGCGGCCCTATGGGACAGGGGGCCCTTCGGTGAAGCTTTCTTT
CDR3 protein: CASGFKAALWDRGPFGEAFF

clone size: few
J gene: TRBJ1-4
CDR3 length: 15
D gene: .
V gene: TRBV11-2
CDR3 DNA: TGTGCCAGCAGCCCCTTCGGGACGATCCCCGAAAAACTGTTTTTT
CDR3 protein: CASSPFGTIPEKLFF

clone size: few
J gene: TRBJ2-7
CDR3 length: 14
D gene: TRBD1
V gene: TRBV6-5
CDR3 DNA: TGTGCCAGCAGACGGGACAGGCCCCCCTACGAGCAGTACTTC
CDR3 protein: CASRRDRPPYEQYF

clone size: .
J gene: TRBJ1-1
CDR3 length: 12
D gene: .
V gene: TRBV7-3
CDR3 DNA: TGTGCCAGCAGCTCGGACGACGGTGAAGCTTTCTTT
CDR3 protein: CASSSDDGEAFF

clone size: many
J gene: TRBJ1-6
CDR3 length: 14
D gene: TRBD1
V gene: TRBV28
CDR3 DNA: TGTGCCAGCAGGACAGGGGATTATAATTCACCCCTCCACTTT
CDR3 protein: CASRTGDYNSPLHF

clone size: many
J gene: TRBJ2-1
CDR3 length: 14
D gene: TRBD1
V gene: TRBV12-3/TRBV12-4
CDR3 DNA: TGTGCCACCCGACCGGGACAGGGGGACAATGAGCAGTTCTTC
CDR3 protein: CATRPGQGDNEQFF

clone size: .
J gene: TRBJ1-5
CDR3 length: 15
D gene: TRBD1
V gene: TRBV7-2
CDR3 DNA: TGTGCCAGCAGCCTAGACAGGGCTAGCAATCAGCCCCAGCATTTT
CDR3 protein: CASSLDRASNQPQHF

clone size: many
J gene: TRBJ1-4
CDR3 length: 14
D gene: .
V gene: TRBV27
CDR3 DNA: TGTGCCAGCAGTTATTCAGGGTCTTGGGAAAAACTGTTTTTT
CDR3 protein: CASSYSGSWEKLFF

clone size: few
J gene: TRBJ2-5
CDR3 length: 17
D gene: .
V gene: TRBV9
CDR3 DNA: TGTGCCAGCAGCGAGGATCCTGATCCGTGGGGGCACGAGACCCAGTACTTC
CDR3 protein: CASSEDPDPWGHETQYF

clone size: .
J gene: TRBJ2-1
CDR3 length: 16
D gene: TRBD1
V gene: TRBV18
CDR3 DNA: TGTGCCAGCTCACGATCTTGGACAGGGGTTCACAATGAGCAGTTCTTC
CDR3 protein: CASSRSWTGVHNEQFF

clone size: many
J gene: TRBJ2-1
CDR3 length: 14
D gene: .
V gene: TRBV5-1
CDR3 DNA: TGCGCCAGCAGCTTACAGGGCTCCTACAATGAGCAGTTCTTC
CDR3 protein: CASSLQGSYNEQFF

clone size: many
J gene: TRBJ1-1
CDR3 length: 15
D gene: TRBD1
V gene: TRBV5-1
CDR3 DNA: TGCGCCAGCCTAGGGACAGGGAGCAAGGGCACTGAAGCTTTCTTT
CDR3 protein: CASLGTGSKGTEAFF

clone size: many
J gene: TRBJ1-2
CDR3 length: 11
D gene: .
V gene: TRBV6-6
CDR3 DNA: TGTGCCAGTCGGGGGGGAGGCGGCTACACCTTC
CDR3 protein: CASRGGGGYTF